A selection of T cell receptor beta chains follows, all from one sample in a study of PD-L1 blockade in urothelial cancer. TCRdb's copy holds only in-frame clones and misses some; the assay was immunoSEQ multiplex PCR. Found here are roughly 120,000 clones, approximately 90% of them singletons; the top ten hold under 2%. The sequences come from PBMCs, collected around atezolizumab (anti-PD-L1) treatment. All receptors come from a man aged 55 to 70 with urothelial cancer. Both conserved end residues are part of each CDR3. The D gene is left open where the match is weak.

d_call: -
v_call: TRBV28
j_call: TRBJ2-3
cdr3_nt: TGTGCCAGCCGCTCGTCGGGCACAGATACGCAGTATTTT
cdr3_aa: CASRSSGTDTQYF

d_call: TRBD1
v_call: TRBV13
j_call: TRBJ2-3
cdr3_nt: TGTGCCAGCAGCTTATTTGCAGGGGGCGGCGCAGATACGCAGTATTTT
cdr3_aa: CASSLFAGGGADTQYF

d_call: -
v_call: TRBV7-6
j_call: TRBJ1-1
cdr3_nt: TGTGCCAGCAGCTTAGGGGAGGGCACTGAAGCTTTCTTT
cdr3_aa: CASSLGEGTEAFF

d_call: -
v_call: TRBV27
j_call: TRBJ1-5
cdr3_nt: TGTGCCAGCAGTTTAAGCTTTGATCAGCCCCAGCATTTT
cdr3_aa: CASSLSFDQPQHF

d_call: -
v_call: TRBV5-4
j_call: TRBJ2-1
cdr3_nt: TGTGCCAGCAGCTTGGTGATTTCAGGGAATGAGCAGTTCTTC
cdr3_aa: CASSLVISGNEQFF

d_call: TRBD2
v_call: TRBV19
j_call: TRBJ2-7
cdr3_nt: TGTGCCAGTAGTATCTTAGCGGGGGCCTCCTACGAGCAGTACTTC
cdr3_aa: CASSILAGASYEQYF

d_call: -
v_call: TRBV9
j_call: TRBJ2-2
cdr3_nt: TGTGCCAGCAGCGACCCCGAGGGAACGAACACCGGGGAGCTGTTTTTT
cdr3_aa: CASSDPEGTNTGELFF

d_call: TRBD1
v_call: TRBV28
j_call: TRBJ2-1
cdr3_nt: TGTGCCAGCAGTTTATTGAGTACAGGGGTGGACAATGAGCAGTTCTTC
cdr3_aa: CASSLLSTGVDNEQFF

d_call: -
v_call: TRBV18
j_call: TRBJ1-1
cdr3_nt: TGTGCCAGCTCAAAGTCGAGGGGGGGCACTGAAGCTTTCTTT
cdr3_aa: CASSKSRGGTEAFF

d_call: TRBD2
v_call: TRBV4-2
j_call: TRBJ2-3
cdr3_nt: TGTGCCAGCAGCCAAGAAGGGGCGGGGGGGCGCACAGATACGCAGTATTTT
cdr3_aa: CASSQEGAGGRTDTQYF

d_call: -
v_call: TRBV15
j_call: TRBJ2-3
cdr3_nt: TGTGCCACCAGCAGAGCCCAGGACAGCCGCACAGATACGCAGTATTTT
cdr3_aa: CATSRAQDSRTDTQYF

d_call: -
v_call: TRBV4-2
j_call: TRBJ2-7
cdr3_nt: TGTGCCAGCAGCCAAGATGAGAGTGGGCAATACTTC
cdr3_aa: CASSQDESGQYF

d_call: -
v_call: TRBV6-5
j_call: TRBJ1-6
cdr3_nt: TGTGCCAGCTCTGGGGCCGCCTATAATTCACCCCTCCACTTT
cdr3_aa: CASSGAAYNSPLHF

d_call: TRBD2
v_call: TRBV6-1
j_call: TRBJ2-1
cdr3_nt: TGTGCCTGCCGGACTAGCGCCAGCTCCTACAATGAGCAGTTCTTC
cdr3_aa: CACRTSASSYNEQFF